These T cell receptor beta chains were read from a single sample in a study of brain T cells in children with intractable seizures. Profiling relied on immunoSEQ multiplex PCR, and the TCRdb table lists in-frame clones only, not all of them. Among just under 65,000 clones, approximately 94% were seen once, and the ten largest hold roughly 0.4%. The material was peripheral blood, obtained at surgery. Receptors were obtained from a boy under three years old with focal cortical dysplasia and intractable seizures. Both conserved end residues are part of each CDR3. The D gene is left open where the match is weak. Clone size is given for some rows only: seen once, a few or many times, or a class if the clone is expanded.

TRBD2 - TRBJ2-5 TRBV7-2 TGTGCCAGCAGCCACGGGACTAGCGGGCGAAATGGGGAGACCCAGTACTTC CASSHGTSGRNGETQYF
TRBD1 - TRBJ1-3 TRBV28 TGTGCCAGCAGTTTAGACAGGGGGCAGCTGGGAAACACCATATATTTT CASSLDRGQLGNTIYF
TRBD2 - TRBJ2-5 TRBV10-3 TGTGCCAACATTATAGAGGGACTACATATCCAAGAGACCCAGTACTTC CANIIEGLHIQETQYF
TRBD2 - TRBJ2-7 TRBV11-1 TGTGCCAGCAGCTTAGAAAGGGCGGGAGGCCGCTACGAGCAGTACTTC CASSLERAGGRYEQYF
- - TRBJ1-2 TRBV14 TGTGCCAGCAGCCAACTACAGGGAGGCTATGGCTACACCTTC CASSQLQGGYGYTF
- - TRBJ1-6 TRBV2 TGTGCCAGCAGTGTGGGCCTGACAGAAATTAGTCCCCTCCACTTT CASSVGLTEISPLHF
TRBD2 - TRBJ2-3 TRBV20-1 TGCAGTGCTCGTGGACTAGCGGGAGTCCCGTCTCGCCGGCAGTATTTT CSARGLAGVPSRRQYF
- - TRBJ2-5 TRBV28 TGTGCCAGCAGTTTCCCGACCGTCCAAGAGACCCAGTACTTC CASSFPTVQETQYF
- - TRBJ2-5 TRBV5-5 TGTGCCAGCAGCCCCCGGAGAGTGCTGGGGGAGACCCAGTACTTC CASSPRRVLGETQYF
TRBD1 - TRBJ1-1 TRBV7-6 TGTGCCAGCAGCTTAGTACAGGGGTGGATGAACACTGAAGCTTTCTTT CASSLVQGWMNTEAFF
- few TRBJ2-7 TRBV5-4 TGTGCCAGCAGCCAAACGACAGGTACCTACGAGCAGTACTTC CASSQTTGTYEQYF
- - TRBJ1-2 TRBV15 TGTGCCACCAGCCCTCGACAGCTTCCCCTTAACTATGGCTACACCTTC CATSPRQLPLNYGYTF
- - TRBJ1-2 TRBV5-6 TGTGCCAGCAGCTTGGACAGGATCCCAAACTATGGCTACACCTTC CASSLDRIPNYGYTF
TRBD1 - TRBJ1-1 TRBV6-5 TGTGCCAGCAGTTACGCCTCGGGACAGAGGGGCACTGAAGCTTTCTTT CASSYASGQRGTEAFF
- - TRBJ2-5 TRBV28 TGTGCCAGCAGTTTATCTCCAGGGGGAGGGACCCAGTACTTC CASSLSPGGGTQYF
- - TRBJ2-2 TRBV5-1 TGCGCCAGCAGCCCACCATTGAAGTATGAAGGCGGGGCGAACACCGGGGAGCTGTTTTTT CASSPPLKYEGGANTGELFF
- few TRBJ1-5 TRBV27 TGTGCCAGCAGTCCATGGAGGGGCCAGCCCCAGCATTTT CASSPWRGQPQHF
- - TRBJ2-1 TRBV27 TGTGCCAGCAGTTTATTACCTCGACAGCCCTCTACCTACAATGAGCAGTTCTTC CASSLLPRQPSTYNEQFF
- - TRBJ1-2 TRBV20-1 TGCAGTGCACCGCCTCCTTATGGCTACACCTTC CSAPPPYGYTF
- - TRBJ1-3 TRBV10-3 TGTGCCATCAGTGATATCAGACACTCTGGAAACACCATATATTTT CAISDIRHSGNTIYF
- - TRBJ2-1 TRBV3-1/TRBV3-2 TGTGCCAGCAGCCCAATCGACGGACCGTACAATGAGCAGTTCTTC CASSPIDGPYNEQFF
- - TRBJ2-2 TRBV4-1 TGCGCCAGCAGCCTTAGTGAGGGTGACACCGGGGAGCTGTTTTTT CASSLSEGDTGELFF
- - TRBJ2-3 TRBV5-1 TGCGCCAGCAGCGCCGGGGATCCTCGCACAGATACGCAGTATTTT CASSAGDPRTDTQYF
TRBD1 - TRBJ1-4 TRBV5-6 TGTGCCAGCAGCTTGTTGACAGGGGATGAAAAACTGTTTTTT CASSLLTGDEKLFF
- - TRBJ2-3 TRBV4-1 TGCGCCAGCAGCCAAGCGGGCATCCTCACTAACACAGATACGCAGTATTTT CASSQAGILTNTDTQYF
- - TRBJ1-1 TRBV6-2/TRBV6-3 TGTGCCAGCACCCCCCCCGGGCTCAAGAACACTGAAGCTTTCTTT CASTPPGLKNTEAFF
- - TRBJ2-5 TRBV7-7 TGTGCCAGCAGCTTAGGCACAAGACATGGAAGGGAAGAGACCCAGTACTTC CASSLGTRHGREETQYF
- - TRBJ2-2 TRBV28 TGTGCCAGCACCAACCGGTTCGGGGAGCTGTTTTTT CASTNRFGELFF
- - TRBJ1-3 TRBV5-6 TGTGCCAGCAGGGACGGCCGCCTCTCTGGAAACACCATATATTTT CASRDGRLSGNTIYF
TRBD1 - TRBJ2-5 TRBV5-1 TGCGCCAGCAGCTCGGACAGGGGAGGGCAAGAGACCCAGTACTTC CASSSDRGGQETQYF
TRBD2 - TRBJ2-2 TRBV2 TGTGCCAGCAGCCCTAGGACTAGCGGGGGGGCATTGCACACCGGGGAGCTGTTTTTT CASSPRTSGGALHTGELFF
- - TRBJ2-5 TRBV7-2 TGTGCCAGCAGCCCCCCCCGGGGTTCAAGCGAGACCCAGTACTTC CASSPPRGSSETQYF
- - TRBJ1-4 TRBV5-6 TGTGCCAGCGAAAATTGGGGGCTGACTAATGAAAAACTGTTTTTT CASENWGLTNEKLFF
TRBD1 - TRBJ2-4 TRBV6-2/TRBV6-3 TGTGCCAGCAGCTTGATGACAGGGGCCGGAAACATTCAGTACTTC CASSLMTGAGNIQYF
- once TRBJ2-5 TRBV20-1 TGCAGTGCTTTAGGATTGGAGACCCAGTACTTC CSALGLETQYF
TRBD2 - TRBJ2-1 TRBV24-1 TGTGCCACCAGTGCCCGTGGCGGGAGGAATGAGCAGTTCTTC CATSARGGRNEQFF
TRBD1 - TRBJ2-1 TRBV9 TGTGCCAGCACCCCCGTTGGGGGACAGCGGACGACCTCCTACAATGAGCAGTTCTTC CASTPVGGQRTTSYNEQFF
TRBD2 - TRBJ2-7 TRBV7-2 TGTGCCAGCAGCCCCCAATTAGCGGGAGGGAGCGAGCAGTACTTC CASSPQLAGGSEQYF
TRBD1 - TRBJ1-1 TRBV7-9 TGTGCCAGCAGCCGGACAGGGGGTATTAGTGAAGCTTTCTTT CASSRTGGISEAFF
TRBD2 - TRBJ2-2 TRBV24-1 TGTGCCACCAGTAGCGGGGGTCATAACACCGGGGAGCTGTTTTTT CATSSGGHNTGELFF
- - TRBJ1-1 TRBV19 TGTGCCAGTAGTACAGCTGGTCGGGGGACTGAAGCTTTCTTT CASSTAGRGTEAFF